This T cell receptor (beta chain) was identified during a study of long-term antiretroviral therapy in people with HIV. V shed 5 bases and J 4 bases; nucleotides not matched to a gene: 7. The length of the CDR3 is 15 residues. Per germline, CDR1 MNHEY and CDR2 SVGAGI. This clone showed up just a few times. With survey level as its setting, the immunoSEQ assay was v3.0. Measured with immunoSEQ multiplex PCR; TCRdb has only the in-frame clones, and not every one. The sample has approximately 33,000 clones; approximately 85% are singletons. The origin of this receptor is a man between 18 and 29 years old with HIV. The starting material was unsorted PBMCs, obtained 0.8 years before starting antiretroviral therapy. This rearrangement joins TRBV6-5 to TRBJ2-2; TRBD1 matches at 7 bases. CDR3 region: CASSPLGQSTGELFF. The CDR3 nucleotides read TGTGCCAGCAGTCCTCTGGGACAGTCCACCGGGGAGCTGTTTTTT.